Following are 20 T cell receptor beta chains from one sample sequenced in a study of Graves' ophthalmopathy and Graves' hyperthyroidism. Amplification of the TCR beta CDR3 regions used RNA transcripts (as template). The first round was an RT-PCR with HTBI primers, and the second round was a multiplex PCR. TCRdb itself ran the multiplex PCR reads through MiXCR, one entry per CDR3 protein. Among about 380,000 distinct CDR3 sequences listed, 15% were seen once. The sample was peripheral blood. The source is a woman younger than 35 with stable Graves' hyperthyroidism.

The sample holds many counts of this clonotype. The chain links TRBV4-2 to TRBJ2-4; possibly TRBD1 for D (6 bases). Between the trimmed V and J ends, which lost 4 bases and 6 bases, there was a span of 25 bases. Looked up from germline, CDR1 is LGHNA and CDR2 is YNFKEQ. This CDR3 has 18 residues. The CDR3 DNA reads TGTGCCAGCAGCCCCACAGTTGGGGGCGCGGCGACCAGAAACATTCAGTACTTC. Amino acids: CASSPTVGGAATRNIQYF.

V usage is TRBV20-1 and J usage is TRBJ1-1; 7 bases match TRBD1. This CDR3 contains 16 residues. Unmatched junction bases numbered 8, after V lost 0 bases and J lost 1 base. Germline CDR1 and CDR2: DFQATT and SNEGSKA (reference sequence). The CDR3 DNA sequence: TGCAGTGCTAGAGACGTCCTACAGGGGACGAACACTGAAGCTTTCTTT. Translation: CSARDVLQGTNTEAFF.

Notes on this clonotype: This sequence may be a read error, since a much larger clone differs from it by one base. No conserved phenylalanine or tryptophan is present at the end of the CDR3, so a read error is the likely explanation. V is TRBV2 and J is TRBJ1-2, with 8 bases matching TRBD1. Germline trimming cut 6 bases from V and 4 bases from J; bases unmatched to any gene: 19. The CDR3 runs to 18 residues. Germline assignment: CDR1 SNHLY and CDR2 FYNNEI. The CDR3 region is CASSPSPLPPTGVYGYTL. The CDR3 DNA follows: TGTGCCAGCAGCCCAAGCCCCCTCCCCCCGACAGGGGTCTATGGCTACACCTTA.

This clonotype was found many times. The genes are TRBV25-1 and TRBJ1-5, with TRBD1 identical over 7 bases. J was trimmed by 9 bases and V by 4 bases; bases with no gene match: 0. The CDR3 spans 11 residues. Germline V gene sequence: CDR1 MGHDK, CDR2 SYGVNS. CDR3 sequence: CASSGQGPQHF. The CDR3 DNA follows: TGTGCCAGCAGTGGACAGGGGCCCCAGCATTTT.

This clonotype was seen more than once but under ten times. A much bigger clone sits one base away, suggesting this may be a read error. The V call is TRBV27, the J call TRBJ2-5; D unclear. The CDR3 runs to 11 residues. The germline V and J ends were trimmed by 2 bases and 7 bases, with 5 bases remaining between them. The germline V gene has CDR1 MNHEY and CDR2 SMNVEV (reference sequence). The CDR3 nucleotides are TGTGCCAGCAGTTTAAGGACGACCCAGTACTTC. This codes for CASSLRTTQYF.

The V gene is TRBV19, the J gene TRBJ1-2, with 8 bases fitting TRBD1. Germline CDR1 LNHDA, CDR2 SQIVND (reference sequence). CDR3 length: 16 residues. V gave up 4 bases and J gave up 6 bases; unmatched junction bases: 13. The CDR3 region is CASSTLDRVGEDGYTF. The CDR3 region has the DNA TGTGCCAGTAGTACCCTGGACAGGGTTGGAGAAGATGGCTACACCTTC.

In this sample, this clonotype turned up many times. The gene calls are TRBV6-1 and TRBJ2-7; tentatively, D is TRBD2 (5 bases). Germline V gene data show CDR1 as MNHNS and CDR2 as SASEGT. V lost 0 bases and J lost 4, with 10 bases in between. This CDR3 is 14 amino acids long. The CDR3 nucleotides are TGTGCCAGCAGTGAAGCGCTTCGGGGATACGAGCAGTACTTC. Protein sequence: CASSEALRGYEQYF.

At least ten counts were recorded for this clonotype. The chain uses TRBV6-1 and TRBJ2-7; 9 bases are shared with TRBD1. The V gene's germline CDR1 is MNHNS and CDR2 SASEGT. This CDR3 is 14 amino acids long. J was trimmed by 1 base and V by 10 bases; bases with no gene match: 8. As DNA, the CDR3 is TGTGCCATCCGGAGACAGGGGGGATCCTACGAGCAGTACTTC. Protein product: CAIRRQGGSYEQYF.

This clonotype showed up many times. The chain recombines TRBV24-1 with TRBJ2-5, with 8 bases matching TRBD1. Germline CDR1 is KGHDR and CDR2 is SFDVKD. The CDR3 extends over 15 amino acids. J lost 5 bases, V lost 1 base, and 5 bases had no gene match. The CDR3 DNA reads TGTGCCACCAGTGATTTTGACAGGGGTTACGAGACCCAGTACTTC. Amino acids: CATSDFDRGYETQYF.

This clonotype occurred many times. This CDR3 reads CASSHPPQNTEAFF. The CDR3 DNA reads TGCGCCAGCAGCCACCCCCCTCAGAACACTGAAGCTTTCTTT. The gene calls are TRBV4-1 and TRBJ1-1, with D unclear. V lost 3 bases and J 1 base, leaving 9 bases between the germline ends. Germline CDR1 is MGHRA and CDR2 is YSYEKL. The CDR3 loop spans 14 amino acids.

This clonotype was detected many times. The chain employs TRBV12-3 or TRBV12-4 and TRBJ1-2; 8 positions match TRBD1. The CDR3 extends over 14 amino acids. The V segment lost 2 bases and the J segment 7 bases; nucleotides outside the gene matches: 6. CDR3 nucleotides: TGTGCCAGCAGTTTACGGCAGGGGGCAAGTGGCTACACCTTC. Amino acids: CASSLRQGASGYTF.

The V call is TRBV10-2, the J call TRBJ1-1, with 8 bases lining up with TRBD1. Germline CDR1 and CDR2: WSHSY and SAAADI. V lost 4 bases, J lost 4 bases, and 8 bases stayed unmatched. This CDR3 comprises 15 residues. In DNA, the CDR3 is TGCGCCAGCAGTGGACCTGACAGGGGATCCACTGAAGCTTTCTTT. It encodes CASSGPDRGSTEAFF.

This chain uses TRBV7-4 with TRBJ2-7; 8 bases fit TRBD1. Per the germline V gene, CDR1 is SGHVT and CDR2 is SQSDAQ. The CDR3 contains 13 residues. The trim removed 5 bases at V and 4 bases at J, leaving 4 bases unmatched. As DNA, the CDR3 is TGTGCCAGCAGCCCAGGGGGCGAGTACGAGCAGTACTTC. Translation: CASSPGGEYEQYF.

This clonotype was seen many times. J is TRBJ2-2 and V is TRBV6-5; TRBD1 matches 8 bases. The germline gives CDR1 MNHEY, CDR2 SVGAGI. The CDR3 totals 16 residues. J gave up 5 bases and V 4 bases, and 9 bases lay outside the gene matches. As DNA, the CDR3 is TGTGCCAGCAGTTCCGGACAGGGTATTTGGACCGGGGAGCTGTTTTTT. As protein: CASSSGQGIWTGELFF.

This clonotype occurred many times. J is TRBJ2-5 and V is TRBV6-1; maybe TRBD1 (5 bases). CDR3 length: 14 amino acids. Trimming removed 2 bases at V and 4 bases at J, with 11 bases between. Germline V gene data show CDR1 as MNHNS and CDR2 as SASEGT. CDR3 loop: CASSEWGRRETQYF. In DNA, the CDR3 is TGTGCCAGCAGTGAATGGGGCAGAAGAGAGACCCAGTACTTC.

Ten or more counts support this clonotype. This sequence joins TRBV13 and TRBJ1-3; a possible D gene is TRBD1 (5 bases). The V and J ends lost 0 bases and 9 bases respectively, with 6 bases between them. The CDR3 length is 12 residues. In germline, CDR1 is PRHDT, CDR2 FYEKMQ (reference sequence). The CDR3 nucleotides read TGTGCCAGCAGCTTAGGAAGGGGCACCATATATTTT. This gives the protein CASSLGRGTIYF.

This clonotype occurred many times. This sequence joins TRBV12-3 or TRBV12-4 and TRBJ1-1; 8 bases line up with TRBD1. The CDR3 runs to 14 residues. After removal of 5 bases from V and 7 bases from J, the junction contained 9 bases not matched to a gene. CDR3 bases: TGTGCCAGCAGTAGCGGACAGGGCTTCGATGAAGCTTTCTTT. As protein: CASSSGQGFDEAFF.

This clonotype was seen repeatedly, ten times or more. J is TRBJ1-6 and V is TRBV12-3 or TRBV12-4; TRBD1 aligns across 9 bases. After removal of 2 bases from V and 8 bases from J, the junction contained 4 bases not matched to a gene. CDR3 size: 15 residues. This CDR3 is CASSLLGQGHSPLHF. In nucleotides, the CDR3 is TGTGCCAGCAGTTTACTAGGACAGGGGCATTCACCCCTCCACTTT.

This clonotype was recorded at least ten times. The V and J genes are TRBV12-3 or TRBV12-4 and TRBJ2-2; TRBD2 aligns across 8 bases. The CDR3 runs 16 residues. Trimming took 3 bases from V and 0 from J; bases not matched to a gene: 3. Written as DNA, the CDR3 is TGTGCCAGCAGTTTTCGGGGGGGCGCGAACACCGGGGAGCTGTTTTTT. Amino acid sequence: CASSFRGGANTGELFF.

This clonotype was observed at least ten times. The CDR3 nucleotides are TGCAGTGCTCCCCGGACAGCTGAAGAGACCCAGTACTTC. Its protein is CSAPRTAEETQYF. The chain has TRBV20-1 and TRBJ2-5; D may be TRBD1 (6 bases). Germline CDR1 reads DFQATT; CDR2 reads SNEGSKA (reference sequence). This CDR3 comprises 13 residues. V dropped 5 bases and J dropped 3 bases, with 13 bases sitting between them.